The 7 T cell receptor beta chains below were found in one sample sequenced in a study of blood T cell repertoires in COVID-19. Libraries were prepared by immunoSEQ multiplex PCR; TCRdb keeps only in-frame clonotypes and omits some of them. The data contain 40,000 to 50,000 clones, about nine tenths of them singletons. Specimen: peripheral blood. These receptors were taken from a human donor in a cohort sampled during active COVID-19.

The chain couples TRBV25-1 to TRBJ1-1; D might be TRBD1 (6 bases). Germline V gene sequence: CDR1 MGHDK, CDR2 SYGVNS. The CDR3 totals 14 residues. V dropped 2 bases and J dropped 4 bases, with 11 bases sitting between them. The CDR3 is CASSEATGVTEAFF. DNA of the CDR3: TGTGCCAGCAGTGAAGCGACAGGCGTCACTGAAGCTTTCTTT.

The rearrangement joins TRBV5-1 to TRBJ1-2; 9 bases are a match to TRBD1. CDR3 length equals 15 residues. The germline V gene encodes CDR1 SGHRS and CDR2 YFSETQ. J lost 5 bases, V lost 6 bases, and 11 bases had no gene match. The CDR3 loop reads CASTLYTGGAYGYTF. Written as DNA, the CDR3 is TGCGCCAGCACCCTATACACAGGGGGCGCGTATGGCTACACCTTC.

The genes are TRBV7-6 and TRBJ1-5, with D possibly being TRBD1 (5 bases). The CDR3 covers 13 residues. Germline assignment: CDR1 SGHVS and CDR2 FNYEAQ. Trimming removed 1 base from V and 7 bases from J, with 8 bases in between. CDR3 bases: TGTGCCAGCAGCTTAGATAGGGGCCAGCCCCAGCATTTT. It yields the protein CASSLDRGQPQHF.

The chain couples TRBV2 to TRBJ2-5; 8 nucleotides line up with TRBD1. Looked up from germline, CDR1 is SNHLY and CDR2 is FYNNEI. This CDR3 contains 15 residues. Trimming took 5 bases from V and 5 from J; bases not matched to a gene: 10. The CDR3 region has the DNA TGTGCCAGCAGTTCACAGGGGGGTCTACCGGAGACCCAGTACTTC. Protein: CASSSQGGLPETQYF.

The J gene is TRBJ2-7, the V gene TRBV7-2; 7 bases fit TRBD1. The CDR3 contains 15 residues. Germline values: CDR1 SGHTA, CDR2 FQGNSA. The J segment lost 0 bases and the V segment lost 5 bases, leaving 7 bases of the junction unmatched. The CDR3 reads CASSPQGLSSYEQYF. For the CDR3, the DNA is TGTGCCAGCAGCCCACAGGGGTTAAGCTCCTACGAGCAGTACTTC.

The V call is TRBV24-1, the J call TRBJ2-7; TRBD1 is a possible D gene (5 bases). The germline CDR1 and CDR2 sequences are KGHDR and SFDVKD. This CDR3 comprises 14 residues. V lost 8 bases, J lost 2 bases, and 15 bases lay in between. In DNA form, the CDR3 reads TGTGCCACCACCCCAGCAGACAGAACCTACGAGCAGTACTTC. This translates into CATTPADRTYEQYF.

V is TRBV4-1 and J is TRBJ2-7; D unresolved. There are 15 residues in the CDR3. The V end was cut by 1 base, the J end by 2 bases, with 12 bases between. The germline V gene has CDR1 MGHRA and CDR2 YSYEKL. CDR3 sequence (DNA): TGCGCCAGCAGCCAAGGTCAACACGCTCCCTACGAGCAGTACTTC. Translation: CASSQGQHAPYEQYF.